This T cell receptor (beta chain) was recovered during a study of T cell responses to AZD1222 COVID-19 vaccine. This clone was seen only once. TCRdb keeps only in-frame clones here, not all; method: immunoSEQ multiplex PCR. This sample has 160,000 or so clones, with about 91% found just once. The source is an adult in good health. The sequencing here drew on peripheral blood, taken on day 0 of MenACWY control vaccination.

The CDR3 nucleotides read TGTGCCAGCAGTATGGGACACCAGAACACCGGGGAGCTGTTTTTT. It encodes CASSMGHQNTGELFF. This chain links TRBV6-5 with TRBJ2-2, with a tentative D call TRBD1 (6 bases). The CDR3 is 15 amino acids. CDR1 MNHEY and CDR2 SVGAGI come from the germline V gene. V was shortened by 5 bases and J by 1 base, with 11 bases between the two germline ends.